Here is one T cell receptor (beta chain) with its context. This clone's antigen is unknown. No base-level quality is on record; no much larger clone is a single base apart. This sample is part of a study of T-cell reconstitution after alpha-beta-depleted transplantation in children (TCRdb year 2016). Background for the entire study: Using TCR repertoire profiling, the study followed T-cell immune reconstitution in a quantitative way in children after TCRalphabeta/CD19-depleted allogeneic hematopoietic cell transplantation.

The CDR3 measures 16 amino acids from cysteine to phenylalanine. Solely the CDR3 DNA is kept, with 48 bases framed from the first base. Trimmed from V: 4 bases; trimmed from J: 8 bases; junction bases lacking a gene match: 8. CDR1 is given as SGHRS and CDR2 as YFSETQ, both from the germline V gene. The library was prepared using PCR. Instrument used: Illumina HiSeq 2500. TCR library preparation used molecular barcoding, with unique molecular identifiers applied to normalize quantification of the TCRbeta repertoire. TCRdb cleaned the public reads at Q25 with fastp, built clones with MiXCR and kept in-frame beta chains. Every distinct CDR3 protein forms one entry, paired with its most common genes and DNA. The table for this sample lists hundreds of thousands of distinct CDR3 sequences; roughly 17% of them were counted only once. Together, the top ten hold 1.1% of the sample.

Material: PBMCs from the stem cell graft donor, obtained from the stem cell graft. The rearrangement joined TRBV5-1 to TRBJ2-1, and 14 junctional nucleotides match TRBD2. The receptor's source is a human donor who donated a stem cell graft to a child with acute myeloid leukemia. The CDR3 reads CASSPGGTSGGHEQFF. The DNA reads TGCGCCAGCAGCCCGGGGGGGACTAGCGGGGGCCATGAGCAGTTCTTC.